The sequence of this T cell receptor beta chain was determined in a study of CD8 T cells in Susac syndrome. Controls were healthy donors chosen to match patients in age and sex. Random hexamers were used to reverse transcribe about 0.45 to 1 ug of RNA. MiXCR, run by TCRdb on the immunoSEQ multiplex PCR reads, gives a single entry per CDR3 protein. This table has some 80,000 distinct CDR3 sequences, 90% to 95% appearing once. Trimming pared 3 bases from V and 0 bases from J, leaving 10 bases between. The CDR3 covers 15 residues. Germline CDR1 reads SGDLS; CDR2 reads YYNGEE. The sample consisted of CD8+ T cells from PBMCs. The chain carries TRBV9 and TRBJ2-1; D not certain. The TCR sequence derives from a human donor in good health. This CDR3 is CASSGSAISYNEQFF. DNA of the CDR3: TGTGCCAGCAGCGGGTCCGCGATCTCCTACAATGAGCAGTTCTTC.